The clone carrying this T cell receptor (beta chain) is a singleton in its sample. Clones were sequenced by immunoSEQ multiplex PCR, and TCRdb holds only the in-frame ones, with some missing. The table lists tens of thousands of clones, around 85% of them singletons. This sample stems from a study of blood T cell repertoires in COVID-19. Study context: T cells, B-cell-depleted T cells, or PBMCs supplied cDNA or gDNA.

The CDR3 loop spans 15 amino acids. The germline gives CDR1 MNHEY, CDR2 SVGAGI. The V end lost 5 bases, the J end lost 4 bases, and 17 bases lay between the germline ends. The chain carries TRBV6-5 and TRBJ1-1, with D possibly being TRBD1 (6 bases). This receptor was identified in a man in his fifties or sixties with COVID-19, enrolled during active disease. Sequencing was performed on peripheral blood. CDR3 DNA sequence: TGTGCCAGCAGTCTCATACAGGGAAAGGGCACTGAAGCTTTCTTT. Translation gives CASSLIQGKGTEAFF.